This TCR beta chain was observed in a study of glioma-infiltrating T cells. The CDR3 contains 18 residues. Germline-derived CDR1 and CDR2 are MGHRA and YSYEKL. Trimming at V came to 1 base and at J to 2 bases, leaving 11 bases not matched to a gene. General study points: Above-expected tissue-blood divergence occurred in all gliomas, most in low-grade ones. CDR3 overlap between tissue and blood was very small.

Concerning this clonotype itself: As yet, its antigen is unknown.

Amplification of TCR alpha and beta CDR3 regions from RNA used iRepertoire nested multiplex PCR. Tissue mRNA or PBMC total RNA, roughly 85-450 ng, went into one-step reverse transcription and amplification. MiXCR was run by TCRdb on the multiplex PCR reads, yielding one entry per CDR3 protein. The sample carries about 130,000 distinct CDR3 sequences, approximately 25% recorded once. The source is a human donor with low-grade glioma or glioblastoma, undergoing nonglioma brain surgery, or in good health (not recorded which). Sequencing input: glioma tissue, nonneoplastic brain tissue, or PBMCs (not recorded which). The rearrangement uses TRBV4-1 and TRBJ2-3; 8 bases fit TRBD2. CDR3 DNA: TGCGCCAGCAGCCAAGTCGGGAGGGCCGGGAGTTCCACAGATACGCAGTATTTT. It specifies CASSQVGRAGSSTDTQYF.